Listed below are T cell receptor beta chains from one sample, sequenced in a study of blood T cell repertoires in COVID-19. Repertoires were generated with immunoSEQ multiplex PCR, while TCRdb's copy carries only in-frame clones and drops some. The sample carries some 80,000 clones, 86% recorded once. The material sequenced was peripheral blood. The source of these receptors is a woman of 80 years or more in a cohort sampled during active or convalescent COVID-19. The CDR3 runs from the conserved cysteine through the conserved F or W.

v_call	j_call	cdr3_aa
TRBV9	TRBJ2-2	CASSVRTSLNTGELFF
TRBV11-3	TRBJ2-3	CASSLRDFTDTQYF
TRBV11-2	TRBJ1-6	CASSIGLWDSPLHF
TRBV27	TRBJ1-5	CASSPGTGSNQPQHF
TRBV19	TRBJ2-5	CASSRDRGPRGETQYF
TRBV2	TRBJ1-2	CASIGQPIDYGYTF
TRBV9	TRBJ1-6	CASSADRDRGNSPLHF
TRBV5-8	TRBJ1-3	CASSLGPRPTGNTIYF
TRBV7-9	TRBJ1-1	CASSVGGGHTEAFF
TRBV28	TRBJ2-1	CASNKPQGSNEQFF
TRBV4-1	TRBJ2-5	CASSQLKQVETQYF
TRBV7-3	TRBJ1-2	CASSFGGSYGYTF
TRBV5-1	TRBJ2-7	CASSQGWTGSYEQYF
TRBV28	TRBJ1-2	CASRTGQGRYGYTF
TRBV14	TRBJ1-2	CASSRQVGGYTF
TRBV5-4	TRBJ1-3	CASSSGGGSFSGNTIYF
TRBV10-3	TRBJ1-3	CAISEAGSGNTIYF
TRBV3-1/TRBV3-2	TRBJ2-1	CASSQDRSAGGGQFF
TRBV29-1	TRBJ1-4	CSVSAGTDEKLFF
TRBV30	TRBJ2-6	CAWNGGVWANVLTF
TRBV7-2	TRBJ1-1	CASSPPGSGTEAFF
TRBV28	TRBJ1-3	CASIAGRQSGNTIYF
TRBV7-2	TRBJ2-1	CASSLGKRTPSYNEQFF
TRBV24-1	TRBJ1-4	CATSDPNTGEEKLFF
TRBV6-5	TRBJ1-2	CASRIGQSRGYTF
TRBV12-3/TRBV12-4	TRBJ1-2	CASSYEEYGYTF
TRBV9	TRBJ2-7	CASSVLGDRVTEQYF